This T cell receptor beta chain came from a study of shared clonotypes between healthy human individuals. Study-level information: CD4 naive and CD4 memory each took three plates per donor, while CD8 naive took two and CD8 memory one. Overall study findings and caveats: Inspection by rarefaction showed sorted-subset sequencing to be incomplete despite large depth.

Turning to this clone: The antigen remains unidentified.

HIV-negative, healthy adults without recent acute infections or vaccinations were the donors. The assay used deep level. Here immunoSEQ multiplex PCR was the method, and the copy in TCRdb shows in-frame clones only, minus some. This table holds 1.4 million or so clones, 98% found once. Trimming pared 5 bases from V and 6 bases from J, leaving 17 bases between. The CDR3 loop spans 15 amino acids. CDR1 and CDR2 (germline): LNHDA, SQIVND (reference sequence). This receptor was taken from a man aged 25-40 years in good health. Sample: naive CD4+ T cells sorted from blood. Specified subset: CD45RA+ positively selected. The V gene is TRBV19, the J gene TRBJ1-5; TRBD1 might be the D (5 bases). CDR3 bases: TGTGCCAGTAGTCGTTGGGACGGTAAGTTTCAGCCCCAGCATTTT. It codes for CASSRWDGKFQPQHF.